A selection of T cell receptor beta chains follows, all from one sample in a study of beta chain features in type 1 diabetes. Method: immunoSEQ multiplex PCR; TCRdb's copy keeps in-frame clones and lacks some. The sample records 600,000 or so clones, about 14% being singletons. Specimen: naive CD4+ T cells from blood. The receptors derive from a man in his late teens or twenties with type 1 diabetes. The CDR3 runs from the conserved cysteine through the conserved F or W.

CDR3: CASTPRAGETYEQYF
V: TRBV19

CDR3: CASSLEGPVEQYF
V: TRBV27

CDR3: CAWSPSDIQYF
V: TRBV30

CDR3: CASSQRDRDYGYTF
V: TRBV4-2

CDR3: CASSFQRGAYEQYF
V: TRBV7-2

CDR3: CATSRRFGYEQYF
V: TRBV15

CDR3: CASSLNNRELNYGYTF
V: TRBV7-8

CDR3: CASSPPGREGYEQYF
V: TRBV18

CDR3: CASSEVGDTQYF
V: TRBV10-1

CDR3: CASSPRQGNGYTF
V: TRBV27

CDR3: CASSQVAPGGQPQHF
V: TRBV4-2

CDR3: CATSRDPGGVNNEQFF
V: TRBV15

CDR3: CSVPGTGSFNYGYTF
V: TRBV29-1

CDR3: CASSPQGTYGYTF
V: TRBV7-2

CDR3: CASSDLFIGELFF
V: TRBV5-8

CDR3: CSVGSGELFF
V: TRBV29-1

CDR3: CAWSPRAEFSSYNEQFF
V: TRBV30

CDR3: CASSKGTGPYSNQPQHF
V: TRBV25-1

CDR3: CASSQGPAFYGYTF
V: TRBV4-1

CDR3: CAISDRSGGAADTQYF
V: TRBV10-3

CDR3: CASSPGWGQEFVAKNIQYF
V: TRBV27

CDR3: CASSLYRGTDTQYF
V: TRBV5-6

CDR3: CASSLASKETQYF
V: TRBV7-2

CDR3: CASSLEGRQETQYF
V: TRBV5-1

CDR3: CASSPGGLTYEQYF
V: TRBV18

CDR3: CASSQSRVQETQYF
V: TRBV18

CDR3: CASSLAGGLKETQYF
V: TRBV9

CDR3: CAWRATGGHGYTF
V: TRBV30

CDR3: CASSQDRGQGYEQYF
V: TRBV4-2

CDR3: CASSLGLTLYEQYF
V: TRBV11-2

CDR3: CASSEWDEQYF
V: TRBV5-4

CDR3: CAWSTTGRYQETQYF
V: TRBV30

CDR3: CSVPGTSSYNEQFF
V: TRBV29-1

CDR3: CASSQGLYEQYF
V: TRBV7-9

CDR3: CASRDGTGMHQPQHF
V: TRBV7-2

CDR3: CASSQVAGLAVGRQYF
V: TRBV4-1

CDR3: CASRRLPTSGGQETQYF
V: TRBV7-2

CDR3: CASSSAGRGVYGYTF
V: TRBV14

CDR3: CASSVGYGYTF
V: TRBV9

CDR3: CASSWDRDNYGYTF
V: TRBV5-1

CDR3: CASSLDGKAGVGEQFF
V: TRBV5-4

CDR3: CASSFRDMGGSYEQYF
V: TRBV27

CDR3: CAWSARANQPQHF
V: TRBV30

CDR3: CAWNWLGAYEQYF
V: TRBV30

CDR3: CAWSVPLPNEQFF
V: TRBV30

CDR3: CASSQDRDKSYNEQFF
V: TRBV4-3

CDR3: CASSQSRGDYEQYF
V: TRBV5-1

CDR3: CASSLGADSGELFF
V: TRBV5-1

CDR3: CAWSKTVGTEAFF
V: TRBV30

CDR3: CASSLIAGQRTDTQYF
V: TRBV7-2

CDR3: CASSLVGYTEAFF
V: TRBV7-2

CDR3: CASSVAGRFNTEAFF
V: TRBV9

CDR3: CASSRSTIGYEQYF
V: TRBV7-2

CDR3: CASSLASSGGGFEQFF
V: TRBV7-6